A single sample is the source of the 28 T cell receptor beta chains below, sequenced in a study of somatic mutations in cytotoxic T cells in rheumatoid arthritis (dated by TCRdb to about 2017). The library came from the immunoSEQ multiplex PCR assay. Sourced from immuneACCESS, this table was stored by TCRdb with only in-frame sequences that have V and J called. A share of the clones is absent; for the studies checked, an unresolved V gene accounts for under half, and the remainder has no known explanation. The sample table shows around 9,700 clones, and almost 80% are seen once. Clones ranked in the top ten supply roughly 38% of the sample. Specimen: CD8+ T cells sorted from blood. Source of these receptors: an adult with rheumatoid arthritis.

The chain recombines TRBV7-9 with TRBJ2-7, with a tentative D call TRBD2 (6 bases). Trimming removed 1 base from V and 2 bases from J, with 12 bases in between. The CDR3 length is 15 residues. Germline V gene data show CDR1 as SEHNR and CDR2 as FQNEAQ (reference sequence). The CDR3 nucleotides are TGTGCCAGCAGCTTAGTTGGGGGGTTCCCCTACGAGCAGTACTTC. Protein product: CASSLVGGFPYEQYF.

This clone has only a few counts. The chain joins TRBV11-2 to TRBJ1-6; D not certain. Germline assignment: CDR1 SGHAT and CDR2 FQNNGV. This CDR3 contains 17 residues. Trimming took 3 bases from V and 0 from J, leaving 12 bases between them. The CDR3 spells CASSFGSSSSYNSPLHF. The DNA for the CDR3 is TGTGCCAGCAGCTTTGGCAGTTCGAGCTCCTATAATTCACCCCTCCACTTT.

The rearrangement uses TRBV29-1 and TRBJ1-1, with 8 bases lining up with TRBD1. Germline values: CDR1 SQVTM, CDR2 ANQGSEA. The CDR3 totals 12 residues. Trimming took 6 bases from V and 5 from J; bases not matched to a gene: 5. The chain's CDR3 is CSVGRQGTEAFF. CDR3 DNA sequence: TGCAGCGTGGGGAGACAGGGGACTGAAGCTTTCTTT.

The chain links TRBV2 to TRBJ2-1; 7 nucleotides agree with TRBD1. Trimming at V came to 8 bases and at J to 6 bases, leaving 1 base not matched to a gene. Per germline, CDR1 SNHLY and CDR2 FYNNEI. The CDR3 covers 11 residues. The CDR3 protein is CASHRGNEQFF. The DNA for the CDR3 is TGTGCCAGCCACAGGGGCAATGAGCAGTTCTTC.

The chain couples TRBV9 to TRBJ1-2, with D possibly matching TRBD1 (6 bases). The CDR3 length is 14 residues. Germline CDR1 reads SGDLS; CDR2 reads YYNGEE. The V end was cut by 4 bases, the J end by 4 bases, with 14 bases between. CDR3 nucleotides: TGTGCCAGCAGCAAAACAGGGTATGGCTATGGCTACACCTTC. Translated, it gives CASSKTGYGYGYTF.

The chain recombines TRBV5-4 with TRBJ2-7, with D perhaps matching TRBD1 or TRBD2 (5 bases each). Germline V gene data show CDR1 as SGHNT and CDR2 as YYREEE (reference sequence). V lost 4 bases and J lost 7, with 15 bases in between. The CDR3 is 13 residues long. CDR3 region: CASSTGTLSEQYF. The CDR3 DNA sequence: TGTGCCAGCAGCACGGGGACCTTGTCGGAGCAGTACTTC. The full variable domain, with the rest looked up from reference TRBV5-4 and TRBJ2-7, is ETGVTQSPTHLIKTRGQQVTLRCSSQSGHNTVSWYQQALGQGPQFIFQYYREEENGRGNFPPRFSGLQFPNYSSELNVNALELDDSALYLCASSTGTLSEQYFGPGTRLTVT.

The rearrangement links TRBV19 to TRBJ1-5; TRBD1 might be the D (5 bases). This CDR3 has 14 amino acids. Trimming removed 4 bases from V and 0 bases from J, with 7 bases in between. From germline, CDR1 is LNHDA and CDR2 SQIVND (reference sequence). DNA of the CDR3: TGTGCCAGTAGTAAGGGGTATAGCAATCAGCCCCAGCATTTT. Residues: CASSKGYSNQPQHF.

This clone is labeled medium-sized (0.01 to 0.1%). DNA of the CDR3: TGTGCCAGCAGCCCGGAGGACTACTTTAGCACAGATACGCAGTATTTT. This sequence encodes CASSPEDYFSTDTQYF. V and J are TRBV11-2 and TRBJ2-3, with D possibly matching TRBD2 (6 bases). Germline values: CDR1 SGHAT, CDR2 FQNNGV. The CDR3 sequence is 16 residues long. The germline V and J ends were trimmed by 5 bases and 0 bases, with 15 bases remaining between them.

The CDR3 is CASSSGQMGYGYTF. The CDR3 DNA sequence: TGTGCCAGCAGCTCGGGACAGATGGGCTATGGCTACACCTTC. The chain uses TRBV11-2 and TRBJ1-2, with TRBD1 identical over 7 bases. Germline V gene lookup returns CDR1 SGHAT and CDR2 FQNNGV. CDR3 length: 14 amino acids. After removal of 4 bases from V and 4 bases from J, the junction contained 6 bases not matched to a gene.

This clone was detected only a few times. The J gene is TRBJ1-1, the V gene TRBV7-6, with 8 nucleotides matching TRBD1. J was trimmed by 8 bases and V by 5 bases; bases with no gene match: 4. The length of the CDR3 is 12 residues. Germline loops: CDR1 SGHVS, CDR2 FNYEAQ. This CDR3 is CASSPDRAEAFF. CDR3 sequence (DNA): TGTGCCAGCAGCCCGGACAGGGCAGAAGCTTTCTTT.

The count of this clone is one. This chain uses TRBV19 with TRBJ2-2, with unresolved D. CDR1 and CDR2 from the germline V gene are LNHDA and SQIVND (reference sequence). The V end was cut by 9 bases, the J end by 4 bases, with 9 bases between. CDR3 length equals 12 residues. In nucleotides, the CDR3 is TGTGCCAGCCCAGGCATCACCGGGGAGCTGTTTTTT. Encoded protein: CASPGITGELFF.

This chain uses TRBV4-2 with TRBJ2-7; D gene ambiguous. The length of the CDR3 is 13 residues. The germline gives CDR1 LGHNA, CDR2 YNFKEQ. The ends were cut back, 1 base at V and 6 bases at J, with 10 bases in the middle. The CDR3 spells CASSQALRVEQYF. DNA for the CDR3: TGTGCCAGCAGCCAAGCGTTAAGGGTCGAGCAGTACTTC.

The chain couples TRBV11-3 to TRBJ2-1; D unresolved. V was cut by 2 bases and J by 6 bases, with 11 bases left in between. This CDR3 comprises 14 residues. Germline CDR1 and CDR2: SGHNT and YENEEA. CDR3 in amino acids: CASSLRASTNEQFF. The CDR3 nucleotides read TGTGCCAGCAGCTTAAGGGCCAGCACCAATGAGCAGTTCTTC.

This chain links TRBV5-1 with TRBJ2-7; TRBD2 matches at 11 bases. Germline CDR1 SGHRS, CDR2 YFSETQ. The length of the CDR3 is 13 residues. J lost 5 bases, V lost 5 bases, and 3 bases had no gene match. CDR3 loop: CASRLAGDHEQYF. CDR3 in DNA: TGCGCCAGCAGACTAGCGGGAGATCACGAGCAGTACTTC.

This clone was seen a few times. The chain carries TRBV2 and TRBJ1-1, with TRBD1 as a possible D gene (5 bases). This CDR3 is built from 14 residues. V lost 10 bases, J lost 5 bases, and 20 bases lay in between. Germline lookup yields CDR1 SNHLY and CDR2 FYNNEI. The CDR3 here is CATQGEGPGTEAFF. The DNA for the CDR3 is TGTGCCACCCAAGGGGAGGGCCCAGGGACTGAAGCTTTCTTT.

Only one count was recorded for this clone. This chain links TRBV6-5 with TRBJ2-7, with TRBD2 matching over 7 bases. The CDR3 sequence is 14 residues long. With V trimmed by 5 bases and J by 3 bases, 7 bases remained unmatched. CDR1 and CDR2 from the germline V gene are MNHEY and SVGAGI. The DNA for the CDR3 is TGTGCCAGCAGTACAGCGGGGAGATACTACGAGCAGTACTTC. It specifies CASSTAGRYYEQYF.

By share, this clone ranks as medium-sized. The chain links TRBV13 to TRBJ2-7, with 7 bases fitting TRBD2. Germline loops: CDR1 PRHDT, CDR2 FYEKMQ (reference sequence). V was clipped by 6 bases and J by 1 base; unmatched bases: 6. This CDR3 is 14 amino acids long. CDR3 coding DNA: TGTGCCAGCAGACAGACTAGCTTATCCTACGAGCAGTACTTC. It yields the protein CASRQTSLSYEQYF.

The V gene is TRBV4-3, the J gene TRBJ2-1, with TRBD2 matching 10 bases. In germline, CDR1 is LGHNA, CDR2 YSLEER. This CDR3 is 15 amino acids long. Trimming cost V 0 bases and J 12 bases; bases outside gene matches: 8. The CDR3 bases are TGCGCCAGCAGCCAAGATCGGCTAGCGGGGGTAAGGCAGTTCTTC. Translation gives CASSQDRLAGVRQFF.

The chain uses TRBV14 and TRBJ2-7; 8 nucleotides align to TRBD1. The V gene end was trimmed by 5 bases and the J gene end by 3 bases; junction bases not matched to a gene: 3. Germline-derived CDR1 and CDR2 are SGHDN and FVKESK. CDR3 length: 13 residues. This chain's CDR3 is CASSFGTGYEQYF. DNA for the CDR3: TGTGCCAGCAGCTTCGGGACAGGCTACGAGCAGTACTTC.

Note on this clone: The DNA is omitted, as the CDR3 cannot be located on it reliably, and the CDR3 follows TCRdb's listing. The rearrangement uses TRBV21-1 and TRBJ1-4. TRBV21-1 is a known pseudogene. The CDR3 comprises 19 residues, both ends counted. CDR3: CASSKVEWVGEGSGEKLFF.

The chain carries TRBV6-5 and TRBJ2-7, with 8 nucleotides matching TRBD1. The CDR3 spans 14 residues. J gave up 3 bases and V 1 base, and 2 bases lay outside the gene matches. Germline assignment: CDR1 MNHEY and CDR2 SVGAGI. The CDR3 loop is CASSYLGQDYEQYF. In DNA form, the CDR3 reads TGTGCCAGCAGTTACTTGGGACAGGACTACGAGCAGTACTTC.

The rearrangement links TRBV21-1 to TRBJ1-5. TRBV21-1 has pseudogene status. This CDR3 comprises 16 residues. CDR3: CASSCRASGLFQPQHF. The DNA for the CDR3 is TGTGCCAGCAGTTGTAGGGCATCGGGTTTATTTCAGCCCCAGCATTTT.

The J gene is TRBJ2-1, the V gene TRBV7-7, with 16 bases identical to TRBD2. Trimming removed 5 bases from V and 7 bases from J; junction bases left unmatched: 8. CDR1 is SSHAT, CDR2 FNYEAQ, per germline (reference sequence). The length of the CDR3 is 17 residues. CDR3 protein: CASSAPGLAGGRNEQFF. The CDR3 nucleotides are TGTGCCAGCAGCGCCCCGGGACTAGCGGGAGGGAGGAATGAGCAGTTCTTC.

The chain carries TRBV4-2 and TRBJ2-5, with 7 bases aligning to TRBD2. J was trimmed by 4 bases and V by 0 bases; bases with no gene match: 8. Germline V gene lookup returns CDR1 LGHNA and CDR2 YNFKEQ. The CDR3 contains 16 residues. The CDR3 is CASSQDLGGRRETQYF. The CDR3, as DNA: TGTGCCAGCAGCCAAGATCTGGGGGGGAGGAGAGAGACCCAGTACTTC.

The CDR3 protein is CASSVVVGPGELFF. The CDR3 coding sequence is TGTGCCAGCAGTGTCGTCGTGGGACCCGGGGAGCTGTTTTTT. The chain employs TRBV28 and TRBJ2-2; D may correspond to TRBD1 or TRBD2 (5 bases each). The CDR3 length is 14 residues. The germline CDR1 and CDR2 sequences are MDHEN and SYDVKM. With 5 bases removed from V and 6 bases from J, the gap between germline ends came to 13 bases. Looking up the rest from reference TRBV28 and TRBJ2-2 gives the full variable domain: DVKVTQSSRYLVKRTGEKVFLECVQDMDHENMFWYRQDPGLGLRLIYFSYDVKMKEKGDIPEGYSVSREKKERFSLILESASTNQTSMYLCASSVVVGPGELFFGEGSRLTVL.

In its sample, this clone is medium-sized. The chain employs TRBV2 and TRBJ2-7; D is perhaps TRBD1 (5 bases). The V gene lost 7 bases and the J gene lost 2 bases, with 12 bases spanning the gap. The CDR3 runs 13 residues. Germline loops: CDR1 SNHLY, CDR2 FYNNEI. This CDR3 is CASNSGSTYEQYF. The DNA for the CDR3 is TGTGCCAGCAATTCAGGGTCAACCTACGAGCAGTACTTC.

The chain carries TRBV27 and TRBJ2-2; D might be TRBD1 or TRBD2, each matching 5 bases. V lost 3 bases and J lost 2, with 10 bases in between. The CDR3 extends over 15 amino acids. CDR1 and CDR2 (germline): MNHEY, SMNVEV (reference sequence). The CDR3 loop reads CASSFQGANTGELFF. CDR3 sequence (DNA): TGTGCCAGCAGTTTTCAGGGAGCAAACACCGGGGAGCTGTTTTTT.

The gene calls are TRBV5-4 and TRBJ1-2; a weak D match, TRBD1 (6 bases). Trimming shortened V by 1 base and J by 2 bases, and 12 bases separated the two germline ends. The germline V gene has CDR1 SGHNT and CDR2 YYREEE (reference sequence). The CDR3 extends over 15 amino acids. The CDR3 region is CASSLTGIVNYGYTF. The CDR3 region has the DNA TGTGCCAGCAGCTTGACAGGGATCGTAAACTATGGCTACACCTTC.